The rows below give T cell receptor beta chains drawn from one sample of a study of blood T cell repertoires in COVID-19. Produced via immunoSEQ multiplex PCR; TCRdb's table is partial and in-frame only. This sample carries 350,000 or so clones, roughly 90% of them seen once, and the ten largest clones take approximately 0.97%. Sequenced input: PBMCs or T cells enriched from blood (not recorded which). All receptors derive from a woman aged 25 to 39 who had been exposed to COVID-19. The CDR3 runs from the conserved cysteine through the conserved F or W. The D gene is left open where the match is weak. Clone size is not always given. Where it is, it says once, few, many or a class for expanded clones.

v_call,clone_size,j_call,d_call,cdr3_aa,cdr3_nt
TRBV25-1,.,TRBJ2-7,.,CASGRVGNLHYEQYF,TGTGCCAGCGGGAGAGTGGGAAATCTCCATTACGAGCAGTACTTC
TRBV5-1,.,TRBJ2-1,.,CASRQGPYNEQFF,TGCGCCAGCAGACAGGGCCCCTACAATGAGCAGTTCTTC
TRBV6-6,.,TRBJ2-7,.,CASILTGTSSYEQYF,TGTGCCAGCATTCTAACCGGGACAAGCTCCTACGAGCAGTACTTC
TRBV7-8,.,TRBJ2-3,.,CASSPPGLPDTQYF,TGTGCCAGCAGCCCCCCGGGACTGCCGGATACGCAGTATTTT
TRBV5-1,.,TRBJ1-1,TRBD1,CASSFLTGTANTEAFF,TGCGCCAGCAGCTTCCTTACAGGGACAGCGAACACTGAAGCTTTCTTT
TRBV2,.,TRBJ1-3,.,CASSEGAADGNTIYF,TGTGCCAGCAGTGAAGGAGCTGCGGATGGAAACACCATATATTTT
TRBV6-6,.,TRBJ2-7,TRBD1,CASSQPGQGPYEQYF,TGTGCCAGCAGCCAACCGGGACAGGGGCCGTACGAGCAGTACTTC
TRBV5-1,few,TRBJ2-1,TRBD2,CASRELAGENEQFF,TGCGCCAGCAGGGAACTAGCGGGAGAGAATGAGCAGTTCTTC
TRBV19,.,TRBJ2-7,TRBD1,CASSILEGQGSYEQYF,TGTGCCAGTAGTATTCTTGAGGGACAGGGGAGCTACGAGCAGTACTTC
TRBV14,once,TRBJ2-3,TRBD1,CASSHFTGTGVSGSTDTQYF,TGTGCCAGCAGCCATTTTACCGGGACAGGGGTGTCGGGCAGCACAGATACGCAGTATTTT
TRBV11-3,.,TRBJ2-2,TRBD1,CASSPRDRNTGELFF,TGTGCCAGCAGCCCCCGGGACAGGAACACCGGGGAGCTGTTTTTT
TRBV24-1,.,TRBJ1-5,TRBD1,CATSEGQGQWGNQPQHF,TGTGCCACCAGTGAGGGACAGGGTCAGTGGGGCAATCAGCCCCAGCATTTT
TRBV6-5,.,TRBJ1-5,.,CASSYSGRGGNQPQHF,TGTGCCAGCAGTTACTCGGGGAGGGGGGGCAATCAGCCCCAGCATTTT
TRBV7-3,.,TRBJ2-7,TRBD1,CASSPFTGEAYEQYF,TGTGCCAGCAGCCCCTTCACAGGGGAAGCCTACGAGCAGTACTTC
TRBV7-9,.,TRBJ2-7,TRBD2,CASSLGAGGPFSEQYF,TGTGCCAGCAGCTTAGGGGCGGGAGGGCCTTTCTCCGAGCAGTACTTC
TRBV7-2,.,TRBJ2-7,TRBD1,CASSSGQGAEQYF,TGTGCCAGCAGCTCGGGACAGGGGGCCGAGCAGTACTTC
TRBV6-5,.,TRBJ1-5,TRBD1,CASRTDRADQPQHF,TGTGCCAGCAGAACGGACAGGGCCGATCAGCCCCAGCATTTT
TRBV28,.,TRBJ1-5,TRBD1,CASSLGTGNQPQHF,TGTGCCAGCAGTTTAGGGACAGGCAATCAGCCCCAGCATTTT
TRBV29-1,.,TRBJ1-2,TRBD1,CSVVAGTGFRHGYTF,TGCAGCGTAGTTGCCGGGACAGGGTTTAGGCATGGCTACACCTTC
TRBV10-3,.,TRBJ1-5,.,CAISEGGVGQPQHF,TGTGCCATCAGTGAGGGGGGGGTTGGTCAGCCCCAGCATTTT
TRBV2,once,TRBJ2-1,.,CASSEAGWREQFF,TGTGCCAGCAGTGAAGCCGGGTGGAGGGAGCAGTTCTTC
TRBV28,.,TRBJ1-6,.,CASSFRGTNSPLHF,TGTGCCAGCAGTTTCCGAGGGACAAATTCACCCCTCCACTTT
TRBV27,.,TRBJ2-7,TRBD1,CASSYSLTGGKYEQYF,TGTGCCAGCAGCTACTCATTGACAGGGGGAAAGTACGAGCAGTACTTC
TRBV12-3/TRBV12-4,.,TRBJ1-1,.,CASSLQGRAFF,TGTGCCAGCAGTTTACAGGGTAGGGCTTTCTTT
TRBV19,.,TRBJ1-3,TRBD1,CASSSGQEGNTIYF,TGTGCCAGTAGTTCGGGACAGGAAGGAAACACCATATATTTT
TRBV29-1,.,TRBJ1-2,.,CSVEAPMTTNYGYTF,TGCAGCGTTGAAGCGCCGATGACAACTAACTATGGCTACACCTTC
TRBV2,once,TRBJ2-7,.,CASSEDTGFVQYF,TGTGCCAGCAGTGAGGACACAGGTTTCGTGCAGTACTTC
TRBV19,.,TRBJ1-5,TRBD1,CASRQTGTGGHQPQHF,TGTGCCAGTAGACAAACCGGGACAGGGGGCCATCAGCCCCAGCATTTT
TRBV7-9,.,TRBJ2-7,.,CASSLGGQGGLFEQYF,TGTGCCAGCAGCTTAGGAGGTCAGGGGGGCCTCTTCGAGCAGTACTTC
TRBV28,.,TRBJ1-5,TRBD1,CANSDRGGQPQHF,TGTGCCAACTCCGACAGGGGAGGACAGCCCCAGCATTTT
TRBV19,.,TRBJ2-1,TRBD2,CASSTLAGTGNEQFF,TGTGCCAGTAGTACCCTAGCGGGAACGGGTAATGAGCAGTTCTTC
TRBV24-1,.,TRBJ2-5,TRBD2,CATETSGSAETQYF,TGTGCCACCGAGACTAGCGGGAGCGCGGAGACCCAGTACTTC
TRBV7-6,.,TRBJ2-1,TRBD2,CASSPSGASGGNEQFF,TGTGCCAGCAGCCCTAGCGGGGCTAGCGGAGGCAATGAGCAGTTCTTC
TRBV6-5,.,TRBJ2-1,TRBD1,CASSHGTVTYNEQFF,TGTGCCAGCAGCCACGGGACAGTTACCTACAATGAGCAGTTCTTC
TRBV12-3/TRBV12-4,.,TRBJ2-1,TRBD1,CANGTGVGDEQFF,TGTGCCAACGGGACAGGCGTTGGTGATGAGCAGTTCTTC
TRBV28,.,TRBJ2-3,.,CASSKQHLADTQYF,TGTGCCAGCTCCAAGCAGCACCTAGCCGATACGCAGTATTTT
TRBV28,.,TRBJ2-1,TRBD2,CASSLFFLAGRYNEQFF,TGTGCCAGCAGTTTATTTTTTCTAGCGGGGCGATACAATGAGCAGTTCTTC
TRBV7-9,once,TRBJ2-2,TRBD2,CASSLIGTIWDIGGELFF,TGTGCCAGCAGCTTAATCGGGACTATCTGGGATATAGGCGGGGAGCTGTTTTTT
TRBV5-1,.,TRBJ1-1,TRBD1,CASRTVPDRGTEAFF,TGCGCCAGCAGGACCGTCCCGGACAGGGGTACTGAAGCTTTCTTT
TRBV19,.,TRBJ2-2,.,CASSMVSGATGELFF,TGTGCCAGTAGTATGGTTTCTGGGGCAACCGGGGAGCTGTTTTTT